This T cell receptor beta chain was captured by sequencing in a study of blood T cells in healthy people across ages. A second PCR of about 6 to 11 cycles used a sample-barcoded 5' primer and a J-beta primer mix. One entry per CDR3 protein, called by TCRdb with MiXCR from the 5' RACE reads. This table has around 1,800,000 distinct CDR3 sequences, approximately 40% appearing once. Trimming took off 5 bases at V and 2 bases at J, with 21 bases between the two ends. In germline, CDR1 is SGHVS, CDR2 FQNEAQ. The CDR3 is 17 amino acids. V is TRBV7-8 and J is TRBJ2-5; D unresolved. The TCR comes from a human donor in good health. Sample: blood. CDR3 region: CASSPNQGRFSQETQYF. The DNA for the CDR3 is TGTGCCAGCAGCCCGAATCAAGGGCGGTTTTCTCAAGAGACCCAGTACTTC.